Listed here are 5 T cell receptor beta chains from one sample, sequenced in a study of cytomegalovirus exposure and HLA in healthy donors. Assay used: immunoSEQ multiplex PCR; TCRdb lists only in-frame clones, some missing. The table shows tens of thousands of clones, with approximately 95% occurring only once. The sequenced material came from PBMCs. These receptors were taken from a woman in her late teens or twenties in good health and CMV-seropositive.

The rearrangement uses TRBV28 and TRBJ2-5; 10 nucleotides agree with TRBD1. Germline V gene lookup returns CDR1 MDHEN and CDR2 SYDVKM. The CDR3 is 16 residues long. J lost 5 bases, V lost 3 bases, and 9 bases had no gene match. CDR3 in DNA: TGTGCCAGCAGTTTCCAGACAGGGGGCATGGGGGAGACCCAGTACTTC. This codes for CASSFQTGGMGETQYF.

The rearrangement uses TRBV7-9 and TRBJ1-2; 8 positions match TRBD1. This CDR3 region has 15 residues. The germline gives CDR1 SEHNR, CDR2 FQNEAQ (reference sequence). V was clipped by 1 base and J by 8 bases; unmatched bases: 9. The CDR3 loop is CASSLGGQGARGYTF. CDR3 DNA: TGTGCCAGCAGCTTAGGCGGGCAGGGGGCTCGGGGCTACACCTTC.

The J gene is TRBJ2-7, the V gene TRBV7-8; D call uncertain. Germline V gives CDR1 SGHVS, CDR2 FQNEAQ. The CDR3 spans 16 residues. Trimming pared 1 base from V and 1 base from J, leaving 14 bases between. This chain's CDR3 is CASSLVGSELSYEQYF. As DNA, the CDR3 is TGTGCCAGCAGCTTAGTTGGCAGCGAACTTTCCTACGAGCAGTACTTC.

The chain uses TRBV28 and TRBJ2-7; possibly TRBD1 for D (5 bases). Trimming took off 2 bases at V and 5 bases at J, with 13 bases between the two ends. CDR1 is MDHEN, CDR2 SYDVKM, per germline. There are 14 residues in the CDR3. CDR3 protein: CASSLMAGINEQYF. CDR3 sequence (DNA): TGTGCCAGCAGTTTAATGGCAGGGATAAACGAGCAGTACTTC.

The chain recombines TRBV7-9 with TRBJ1-5; tentatively, D is TRBD1 (5 bases). The CDR3 runs 14 residues. From germline, CDR1 is SEHNR and CDR2 FQNEAQ (reference sequence). V gave up 3 bases and J gave up 5 bases, with 11 bases separating them. The CDR3 loop is CASSLAGGDQPQHF. The CDR3 DNA follows: TGTGCCAGCAGCTTGGCGGGGGGGGATCAGCCCCAGCATTTT.